Described below is a single T cell receptor (beta chain) sequence and its context. The antigen remains unidentified. The record originates from a study of response to subunit inactivated influenza vaccine. Study-level findings and limits: Few new T cells, the authors suggested, are recruited by each seasonal influenza vaccination.

TCRdb fed the RT-PCR reads into MiXCR, producing one record per CDR3 protein. Of some 500,000 distinct CDR3 sequences listed, over 10% are singletons. The CDR3 sequence is 15 residues long. Trimming took off 3 bases at V and 7 bases at J, with 16 bases between the two ends. The chain uses TRBV12-3 or TRBV12-4 and TRBJ2-1; D may correspond to TRBD1 or TRBD2 (5 bases each). The receptor was derived from a man aged 50-60 years who received an inactivated influenza vaccine. The sequencing here drew on PBMCs from blood, taken roughly 46 days after vaccination. CDR3 nucleotides: TGTGCCAGCAGTTTTAGTGGGGGAAGGGCTAATGAGCAGTTCTTC. This translates into CASSFSGGRANEQFF.